This is a list of T cell receptor beta chains from one sample in a study of blood T cell repertoires in COVID-19. TCRdb keeps only in-frame clones here, not all; method: immunoSEQ multiplex PCR. Here the sample spans about 200,000 clones, 70% to 90% being singletons. The sequencing input was peripheral blood. Receptors were obtained from a woman aged 70-85 years with COVID-19, enrolled during active disease. Each CDR3 is given with its conserved first and last residue. Fields, in order: CDR3 length, J gene, D gene, V gene, clone size, CDR3 DNA, CDR3 protein. The D gene is left open where the match is weak. Clone size is stated in some rows and not others, as once, few, many or a class when expanded.

length: 15; J: TRBJ2-1; D: TRBD2; V: TRBV6-2/TRBV6-3; size: .; DNA: TGTGCCAGCAGTTGGTTCCTAGCGGGAGTAGGTGAGCAGTTCTTC; CDR3: CASSWFLAGVGEQFF
length: 15; J: TRBJ2-5; D: .; V: TRBV11-3; size: once; DNA: TGTGCCAGCAGCTTAGATCCGCTCGGTGTCAGGGCCCAGTACTTC; CDR3: CASSLDPLGVRAQYF
length: 16; J: TRBJ2-2; D: .; V: TRBV4-3; size: .; DNA: TGCGCCAGCAGCCAAGGGGGGGATTGGGACACCGGGGAGCTGTTTTTT; CDR3: CASSQGGDWDTGELFF
length: 13; J: TRBJ2-2; D: .; V: TRBV2; size: .; DNA: TGTGCCAGCAGTTGGCAGAACACCGGGGAGCTGTTTTTT; CDR3: CASSWQNTGELFF
length: 14; J: TRBJ1-5; D: .; V: TRBV27; size: .; DNA: TGTGCCAGCGGCCGGCACAGGGAGGGGCAGCCCCAGCATTTT; CDR3: CASGRHREGQPQHF
length: 16; J: TRBJ2-7; D: TRBD2; V: TRBV7-6; size: .; DNA: TGTGCCAGCAGCCCGACTAGCGGGAGTGACGCCTACGAGCAGTACTTC; CDR3: CASSPTSGSDAYEQYF
length: 12; J: TRBJ2-7; D: .; V: TRBV12-3/TRBV12-4; size: .; DNA: TGTGCCAGCAAGAGGCGAACGTACGAGCAGTACTTC; CDR3: CASKRRTYEQYF
length: 14; J: TRBJ1-1; D: TRBD1; V: TRBV10-3; size: .; DNA: TGTGCCATTACCCGAGGACAGGGAAACACTGAAGCTTTCTTT; CDR3: CAITRGQGNTEAFF
length: 14; J: TRBJ2-4; D: TRBD2; V: TRBV5-1; size: .; DNA: TGCGCCAGCAGCTTGCGGGAGGGCCAGAACATTCAGTACTTC; CDR3: CASSLREGQNIQYF
length: 14; J: TRBJ1-2; D: .; V: TRBV19; size: .; DNA: TGTGCCAGTAGGCTCCCCCAGGGGCGGAATGGCTACACCTTC; CDR3: CASRLPQGRNGYTF
length: 13; J: TRBJ2-7; D: TRBD1; V: TRBV10-3; size: .; DNA: TGTGCCATCAATTCCCAACAGGGGAACGAGCAGTACTTC; CDR3: CAINSQQGNEQYF
length: 14; J: TRBJ2-3; D: TRBD1; V: TRBV19; size: .; DNA: TGTGCCAGTACCTCCAGGGGGCAGGCAGATACGCAGTATTTT; CDR3: CASTSRGQADTQYF
length: 16; J: TRBJ2-7; D: TRBD2; V: TRBV3-1/TRBV3-2; size: .; DNA: TGTGCCAGCAGCCAGGCCAGCGGGAGCATATATCACGAGCAGTACTTC; CDR3: CASSQASGSIYHEQYF
length: 14; J: TRBJ2-3; D: TRBD1; V: TRBV5-4; size: .; DNA: TGTGCCAGCAGCGGAACAGGGGGCGCAGATACGCAGTATTTT; CDR3: CASSGTGGADTQYF
length: 15; J: TRBJ1-5; D: TRBD1; V: TRBV7-2; size: .; DNA: TGTGCCAGCAGCTCACGGACAGGTCCAAATCAGCCCCAGCATTTT; CDR3: CASSSRTGPNQPQHF
length: 14; J: TRBJ1-2; D: TRBD1; V: TRBV2; size: .; DNA: TGTGCCAGCAGTGGCACAGGGGGCGGGTATGGCTACACCTTC; CDR3: CASSGTGGGYGYTF
length: 16; J: TRBJ2-7; D: TRBD2; V: TRBV19; size: few; DNA: TGTGCCAGTAGTATAGCTCCCGGGGTAGCGGGCTACGAGCAGTACTTC; CDR3: CASSIAPGVAGYEQYF
length: 14; J: TRBJ2-7; D: .; V: TRBV7-9; size: many; DNA: TGTGCCAGCAGCTTCTACCTAGCGCCCTACGAGCAGTACTTC; CDR3: CASSFYLAPYEQYF
length: 16; J: TRBJ2-3; D: TRBD2; V: TRBV5-1; size: .; DNA: TGCGCCAGCAGCTCGGGGGGACCGAGGGCGCCAGATACGCAGTATTTT; CDR3: CASSSGGPRAPDTQYF